These 21 T cell receptor beta chains originate from one sample sequenced in a study of cytomegalovirus exposure and HLA in healthy donors. Amplification used 60 Vbeta primers and 13 Jbeta primers. Only in-frame clones appear in the TCRdb table, and some are missing; sequencing was by immunoSEQ multiplex PCR. The profile shows 100,000 or so clones, about 77% of them singletons. Sequencing was performed on PBMCs. The source is a woman between 50 and 59 years old in good health and CMV-seropositive.

This clone came up a few times. CDR3 nucleotide sequence: TGTGCCAGTAGTATCGGTTCATATAGCAATCAGCCCCAGCATTTT. Protein sequence: CASSIGSYSNQPQHF. The rearrangement links TRBV19 to TRBJ1-5; D call uncertain. This CDR3 comprises 15 residues. The V end was cut by 3 bases, the J end by 0 bases, with 9 bases between. Germline loops: CDR1 LNHDA, CDR2 SQIVND (reference sequence). The full variable domain, rest sourced from reference TRBV19 and TRBJ1-5, is DGGITQSPKYLFRKEGQNVTLSCEQNLNHDAMYWYRQDPGQGLRLIYYSQIVNDFQKGDIAEGYSVSREKKESFPLTVTSAQKNPTAFYLCASSIGSYSNQPQHFGDGTRLSIL.

This chain connects TRBV4-1 to TRBJ2-6, with 12 nucleotides matching TRBD2. The V gene end was trimmed by 1 base and the J gene end by 4 bases; junction bases not matched to a gene: 5. Per germline, CDR1 MGHRA and CDR2 YSYEKL. The CDR3 is 18 residues long. The CDR3 spells CASSQVTSGGWGANVLTF. CDR3 sequence (DNA): TGCGCCAGCAGCCAAGTGACTAGCGGGGGCTGGGGGGCCAACGTCCTGACTTTC.

The chain has TRBV10-2 and TRBJ1-5, with no clear D. The CDR3 covers 19 residues. In germline, CDR1 is WSHSY, CDR2 SAAADI. Trimming removed 8 bases at V and 2 bases at J, with 28 bases between. This CDR3 reads CASHLPSGYSPRGNQPQHF. The CDR3 DNA follows: TGCGCCAGCCATCTTCCCTCAGGCTACTCCCCGCGGGGCAATCAGCCCCAGCATTTT.

The gene calls are TRBV13 and TRBJ2-7; 7 bases are a match to TRBD2. The CDR3 is made up of 14 amino acids. The V segment lost 3 bases and the J segment 3 bases; nucleotides outside the gene matches: 5. Germline CDR1 is PRHDT and CDR2 is FYEKMQ (reference sequence). CDR3 sequence (DNA): TGTGCCAGCAGCTTGGGGGGGAAGGGCTACGAGCAGTACTTC. This translates into CASSLGGKGYEQYF. The variable domain in full, with the rest retrieved from reference TRBV13 and TRBJ2-7, is AAGVIQSPRHLIKEKRETATLKCYPIPRHDTVYWYQQGPGQDPQFLISFYEKMQSDKGSIPDRFSAQQFSDYHSELNMSSLELGDSALYFCASSLGGKGYEQYFGPGTRLTVT.

The gene calls are TRBV2 and TRBJ1-2; 11 bases agree with TRBD1. The CDR3 loop spans 14 amino acids. Germline CDR1 reads SNHLY; CDR2 reads FYNNEI. J gave up 7 bases and V 5 bases, and 6 bases lay outside the gene matches. As DNA, the CDR3 is TGTGCCAGCAGTTCAAGGACAGGGGGCCTTGGCTACACCTTC. This translates into CASSSRTGGLGYTF.

Remarks on this clone: Relative to the germline gene, one junction end is altered; a read error may explain this. This rearrangement joins TRBV7-9 to TRBJ1-6, with D possibly being TRBD1 (5 bases). The CDR3 extends over 17 amino acids. Germline V CDR1 and CDR2: SEHNR, FQNEAQ (reference sequence). CDR3 amino acids: CSSSAFRVEGNNSPLHF. The CDR3 DNA is TGTTCCAGCAGCGCGTTCAGGGTGGAGGGTAATAATTCACCCCTCCACTTT.

This chain uses TRBV4-2 with TRBJ1-4; D not resolved. The CDR3 extends over 15 amino acids. The V end was cut by 0 bases, the J end by 7 bases, with 12 bases between. Germline V gene data show CDR1 as LGHNA and CDR2 as YNFKEQ. CDR3 nucleotides: TGTGCCAGCAGCCAAGAACGAGGATTGGGTGAAAAACTGTTTTTT. It yields the protein CASSQERGLGEKLFF.

This clone was picked up a small number of times. V and J are TRBV4-2 and TRBJ2-7; perhaps TRBD1 as D (8 bases). The CDR3 extends over 15 amino acids. V was pared by 4 bases and J by 3 bases, with 16 bases between. The V gene's germline CDR1 is LGHNA and CDR2 YNFKEQ. The DNA of the CDR3 is TGTGCCAGCAGCCCCGGACAGGGAGGGAACTACGAGCAGTACTTC. This gives the protein CASSPGQGGNYEQYF.

The chain has TRBV13 and TRBJ1-6; 7 bases match TRBD1. The CDR3 sequence is 17 residues long. Germline V gene sequence: CDR1 PRHDT, CDR2 FYEKMQ (reference sequence). V lost 5 bases to trimming and J lost 8 bases; unmatched junction nucleotides: 15. CDR3 bases: TGTGCCAGCAGCCAAGACAGGGCATCGGGCGAGGATTCACCCCTCCACTTT. It encodes CASSQDRASGEDSPLHF. The variable domain in full, completed from reference TRBV13 and TRBJ1-6, reads AAGVIQSPRHLIKEKRETATLKCYPIPRHDTVYWYQQGPGQDPQFLISFYEKMQSDKGSIPDRFSAQQFSDYHSELNMSSLELGDSALYFCASSQDRASGEDSPLHFGNGTRLTVT.

The V and J genes are TRBV5-1 and TRBJ2-6; D is unclear. This CDR3 contains 15 residues. The germline V and J ends were trimmed by 1 base and 4 bases, with 9 bases remaining between them. Germline CDR1 SGHRS, CDR2 YFSETQ. For the CDR3, the DNA is TGCGCCAGCAGCTTGTCGGCGGAGGGGGCCAACGTCCTGACTTTC. Amino acid sequence: CASSLSAEGANVLTF. Supplemented by reference TRBV5-1 and TRBJ2-6, the full variable domain reads KAGVTQTPRYLIKTRGQQVTLSCSPISGHRSVSWYQQTPGQGLQFLFEYFSETQRNKGNFPGRFSGRQFSNSRSEMNVSTLELGDSALYLCASSLSAEGANVLTFGAGSRLTVL.

About this clone: Relative to the germline gene, one junction end is altered; a read error may explain this. The CDR3 protein is CSSSGGQGLSGANVLTF. The DNA of the CDR3 is TGTTCCAGCAGCGGGGGACAGGGGCTGTCTGGGGCCAACGTCCTGACTTTC. The V gene is TRBV7-9, the J gene TRBJ2-6, with 10 bases lining up with TRBD1. The CDR3 extends over 17 amino acids. The germline gives CDR1 SEHNR, CDR2 FQNEAQ (reference sequence).

A remark on this clone: Additional DNA sequences in this sample encode the identical CDR3. The chain links TRBV9 to TRBJ2-1, with D possibly TRBD2 on 6 matching bases. Germline V gene data show CDR1 as SGDLS and CDR2 as YYNGEE. CDR3 size: 15 residues. V gave up 0 bases and J gave up 1 base, with 8 bases separating them. CDR3 nucleotide sequence: TGTGCCAGCAGCGTAGAGCGGGTTTCCTACAATGAGCAGTTCTTC. This encodes CASSVERVSYNEQFF.

The chain has TRBV7-3 and TRBJ2-5, with D possibly matching TRBD2 (6 bases). This CDR3 has 14 residues. Germline assignment: CDR1 SGHTA and CDR2 FQGTGA. The V gene lost 5 bases and the J gene lost 2 bases, with 12 bases spanning the gap. This CDR3 reads CASSPGTLQETQYF. In DNA form, the CDR3 reads TGTGCCAGCAGCCCCGGGACTCTTCAAGAGACCCAGTACTTC. Using reference TRBV7-3 and TRBJ2-5 for the parts outside the CDR3, the full variable domain is GAGVSQTPSNKVTEKGKYVELRCDPISGHTALYWYRQSLGQGPEFLIYFQGTGAADDSGLPNDRFFAVRPEGSVSTLKIQRTERGDSAVYLCASSPGTLQETQYFGPGTRLLVL.

The CDR3 sequence: CASSHSREQFF. DNA of the CDR3: TGTGCCAGCAGCCATAGTCGTGAGCAGTTCTTC. The gene calls are TRBV14 and TRBJ2-1, with no clear D. V gave up 3 bases and J gave up 9 bases, with 6 bases separating them. The germline V gene encodes CDR1 SGHDN and CDR2 FVKESK. The CDR3 consists of 11 residues.

The chain couples TRBV7-3 to TRBJ2-1; 7 bases are a match to TRBD2. The V gene's germline CDR1 is SGHTA and CDR2 FQGTGA. The CDR3 has 17 residues. V was clipped by 5 bases and J by 8 bases; unmatched bases: 18. The CDR3 loop is CASSPSRVAGDGDEQFF. CDR3 coding DNA: TGTGCCAGCAGCCCGTCTAGGGTGGCGGGAGACGGCGATGAGCAGTTCTTC.

This clone was seen a few times. This chain joins TRBV7-6 and TRBJ1-5, with D possibly matching TRBD1 (5 bases). Trimming took off 5 bases at V and 5 bases at J, with 10 bases between the two ends. Germline V gives CDR1 SGHVS, CDR2 FNYEAQ. The CDR3 runs to 13 residues. The CDR3 nucleotides read TGTGCCAGCAGCGTAGGGGCAGATCAGCCCCAGCATTTT. Protein: CASSVGADQPQHF. Full variable domain (missing parts from reference TRBV7-6 and TRBJ1-5): GAGVSQSPRYKVTKRGQDVALRCDPISGHVSLYWYRQALGQGPEFLTYFNYEAQQDKSGLPNDRFSAERPEGSISTLTIQRTEQRDSAMYRCASSVGADQPQHFGDGTRLSIL.

The gene calls are TRBV27 and TRBJ1-1; D gene unclear. The CDR3 runs to 15 residues. Deletions cut 5 bases from V and 1 base from J, with 14 bases between. Per the germline V gene, CDR1 is MNHEY and CDR2 is SMNVEV (reference sequence). The chain's CDR3 is CASSPRVAGNTEAFF. The DNA for the CDR3 is TGTGCCAGCAGTCCCCGGGTAGCGGGGAACACTGAAGCTTTCTTT.

V is TRBV5-1 and J is TRBJ2-1; 10 bases map to TRBD2. CDR1 SGHRS and CDR2 YFSETQ come from the germline V gene. CDR3 size: 16 residues. Germline trimming cut 0 bases from V and 4 bases from J; bases unmatched to any gene: 4. The CDR3, as DNA: TGCGCCAGCAGCTTGGATATAGCGGGAGGTTACAATGAGCAGTTCTTC. Protein sequence: CASSLDIAGGYNEQFF. The variable domain in full, completed from reference TRBV5-1 and TRBJ2-1, reads KAGVTQTPRYLIKTRGQQVTLSCSPISGHRSVSWYQQTPGQGLQFLFEYFSETQRNKGNFPGRFSGRQFSNSRSEMNVSTLELGDSALYLCASSLDIAGGYNEQFFGPGTRLTVL.

This clone was counted only a few times. The rearrangement links TRBV30 to TRBJ2-7; 7 nucleotides align to TRBD1. Germline CDR1 and CDR2: GTSNPN and SVGIG (reference sequence). V trimming: 0 bases; J trimming: 5 bases; junction bases outside the gene matches: 7. There are 14 residues in the CDR3. CDR3: CAWSVDRDVDEQYF. Written as DNA, the CDR3 is TGTGCCTGGAGTGTAGACAGGGATGTTGACGAGCAGTACTTC.

This clone was counted once. The chain combines TRBV28 with TRBJ1-2, with a tentative D call TRBD1 (5 bases). The CDR3 totals 15 residues. Germline assignment: CDR1 MDHEN and CDR2 SYDVKM. Trimming removed 5 bases from V and 2 bases from J, with 15 bases in between. The CDR3 protein is CASSAPRVGNYGYTF. CDR3 in DNA: TGTGCCAGCAGTGCCCCCAGGGTAGGAAACTATGGCTACACCTTC.

The rearrangement joins TRBV5-5 to TRBJ1-1; D is unresolved. CDR1 is SGHKS, CDR2 YYEKEE, per germline (reference sequence). The V gene lost 4 bases and the J gene lost 0 bases, with 4 bases spanning the gap. The CDR3 is made up of 12 amino acids. The DNA for the CDR3 is TGTGCCAGCAGCCTCGTGAACACTGAAGCTTTCTTT. Amino acid sequence: CASSLVNTEAFF.